This record covers a single T cell receptor (beta chain). Its antigen is as yet unknown. The record originates from a study of monozygotic twins with inflammatory bowel disease. The study, taken as a whole, reports: IBD-affected twins scored below their healthy co-twins in TCRbeta diversity (inverse Simpson). Repertoires of patients may have been made more variable by differing immunosuppressive treatments.

Germline V gene lookup returns CDR1 LNHNV and CDR2 YYDKDF (reference sequence). This CDR3 spans 13 amino acids. With eight separate reactions per sample, the authors made cDNA. Using the 5' RACE reads, TCRdb records one entry per CDR3 protein without DNA. Recorded for this sample: 200,000 to 250,000 distinct CDR3 sequences. The V gene is TRBV15, the J gene TRBJ2-7. Sequenced input: blood. The clonotype was recovered from a human donor with ulcerative colitis or Crohn's disease, or a healthy co-twin of an affected twin (not recorded which). The CDR3 spells CATRSDTDYEQYF.